The text below deals with one TCR beta chain. Germline V gene lookup returns CDR1 MNHEY and CDR2 SVGAGI. Trimming at V came to 10 bases and at J to 5 bases, leaving 8 bases not matched to a gene. CDR3 length: 13 amino acids. The data stem from a study of technical replicates of blood from several donors. TCRdb's table, derived via immunoSEQ multiplex PCR, lists solely in-frame clones and lacks some. The sample shows tens of thousands of clones, 93% of them seen only once. The material sequenced was T cells isolated from PBMCs. The receptor was isolated from a human donor in good health. The chain links TRBV6-5 to TRBJ2-5; 9 bases fit TRBD2. The DNA for the CDR3 is TGTGCCACGCGCGGGGGGGCAGGTGAGACCCAGTACTTC. Translated, it gives CATRGGAGETQYF.